This T cell receptor beta chain is from a study of shared clonotypes between healthy human individuals. Across the study: There were three CD4 naive, three CD4 memory, two CD8 naive and one CD8 memory plates per donor.

Remarks on this clone: In the same sample, other DNA sequences code for this CDR3.

The study ran the assay at deep level. Approximately 200 ng DNA, tens of thousands of T cell genomes, went into each sorted-subset replicate PCR. TCRdb's table, derived via immunoSEQ multiplex PCR, lists solely in-frame clones and lacks some. The sample holds about 2 million clones, about 95% seen once. Naive CD8 cells were CD45RO-negative, positively selected for CCR7, excluding terminally differentiated effector memory CD45RA+ cells. The healthy adult donors were HIV-negative and reported no recent acute infections or vaccinations. Unmatched junction bases numbered 6, after V lost 5 bases and J lost 0 bases. CDR3 size: 16 residues. Looked up from germline, CDR1 is MNHEY and CDR2 is SMNVEV (reference sequence).

The origin of this receptor is a man aged 18 to 29 in good health. The sample comprised naive CD8+ T cells sorted from blood. The V call is TRBV27, the J call TRBJ2-7; 11 positions match TRBD2. The DNA for the CDR3 is TGTGCCAGCAGTCCCTCACTAGCGGGGGTCTCCTACGAGCAGTACTTC. Residues: CASSPSLAGVSYEQYF.